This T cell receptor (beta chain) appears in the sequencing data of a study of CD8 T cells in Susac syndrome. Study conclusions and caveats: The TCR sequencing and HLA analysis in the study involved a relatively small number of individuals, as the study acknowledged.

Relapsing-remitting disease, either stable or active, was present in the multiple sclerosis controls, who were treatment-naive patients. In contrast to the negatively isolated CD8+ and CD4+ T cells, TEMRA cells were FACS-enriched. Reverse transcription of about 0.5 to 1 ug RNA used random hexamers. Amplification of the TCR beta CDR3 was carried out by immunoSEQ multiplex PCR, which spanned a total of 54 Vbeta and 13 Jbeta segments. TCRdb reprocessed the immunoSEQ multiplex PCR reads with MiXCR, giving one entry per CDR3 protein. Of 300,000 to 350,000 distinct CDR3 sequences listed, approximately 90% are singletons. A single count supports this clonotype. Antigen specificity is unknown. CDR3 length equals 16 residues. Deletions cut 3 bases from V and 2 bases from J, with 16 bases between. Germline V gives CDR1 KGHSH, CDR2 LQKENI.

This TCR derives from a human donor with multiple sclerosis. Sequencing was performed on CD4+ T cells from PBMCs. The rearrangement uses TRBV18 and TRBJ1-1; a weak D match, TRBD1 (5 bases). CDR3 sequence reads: CASSPSVGGSNTEAFF. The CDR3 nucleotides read TGTGCCAGCTCACCCTCGGTGGGGGGTAGTAACACTGAAGCTTTCTTT.